This T cell receptor (beta chain) was identified during a study of shared clonotypes between healthy human individuals. At the level of the study: CD4 naive cells filled three plates per donor, CD4 memory three, CD8 naive two and CD8 memory one.

CDR3 length: 12 residues. V lost 1 base to trimming and J lost 5 bases, with 6 bases between them. Germline V gives CDR1 SEHNR, CDR2 FQNEAQ (reference sequence). Clones were sequenced by immunoSEQ multiplex PCR, and TCRdb holds only the in-frame ones, with some missing. The table records under 350,000 clones, 87% of them present only once. This sequence joins TRBV7-9 and TRBJ2-7; D may be TRBD1 (5 bases). The sequenced sample was memory CD8+ T cells sorted from blood. The sample's subset: CD45RO+ cells pooled with CCR7-negative TemRA cells. The TCR was taken from a man aged 18 to 30 in good health. In DNA, the CDR3 is TGTGCCAGCAGCTTAGAGGGGAACGAGCAGTACTTC. Translation gives CASSLEGNEQYF.